The rows below give T cell receptor beta chains drawn from one sample of a study of blood T cell repertoires in COVID-19. The method was immunoSEQ multiplex PCR; TCRdb's version includes in-frame clones alone and lacks a portion of them. The sample records 190,000 or so clones, 86% being singletons. Sequences were obtained from PBMCs or T cells enriched from blood (not recorded which). The receptors originated from a woman aged 25 to 39 who had recovered from COVID-19. CDR3s include the opening cysteine and the closing phenylalanine or tryptophan. The D gene is left open where the match is weak. For some rows the clone size is stated as once, few or many, or as a class when expanded; others skip it.

NA TRBJ1-2 TRBV28 NA CASSFGGSAYGYTF TGTGCCAGCAGTTTCGGGGGTTCTGCCTATGGCTACACCTTC
few TRBJ2-2 TRBV5-1 TRBD2 CASRGGDTGELFF TGCGCCAGCCGGGGGGGCGACACCGGGGAGCTGTTTTTT
NA TRBJ2-3 TRBV7-2 TRBD2 CASSLTIAGGKDTQYF TGTGCCAGCAGCTTAACAATAGCGGGAGGGAAAGATACGCAGTATTTT
NA TRBJ1-5 TRBV7-8 NA CASIQGWPDSNQPQHF TGTGCCAGCATCCAGGGGTGGCCAGATAGCAATCAGCCCCAGCATTTT
NA TRBJ2-7 TRBV14 NA CASKEQGYYEQYF TGTGCCAGCAAGGAGCAGGGATACTACGAGCAGTACTTC
NA TRBJ1-3 TRBV23-1 NA CASTPDRSGNTIYF TGCGCCAGCACCCCGGACAGATCTGGAAACACCATATATTTT
once TRBJ2-1 TRBV2 NA CASSESAGLNEQFF TGTGCCAGCAGTGAAAGCGCGGGGCTGAATGAGCAGTTCTTC
NA TRBJ2-6 TRBV29-1 TRBD2 CSVEAPGTRTGANVLTF TGCAGCGTTGAAGCACCCGGGACTAGGACTGGGGCCAACGTCCTGACTTTC
few TRBJ1-2 TRBV24-1 NA CATSARGSHGYTF TGTGCCACCAGTGCTAGAGGGTCGCATGGCTACACCTTC
NA TRBJ2-3 TRBV28 TRBD1 CASSSGGPRADTQYF TGTGCCAGCAGCTCAGGGGGCCCCAGGGCAGATACGCAGTATTTT
NA TRBJ2-2 TRBV7-2 TRBD2 CASSLMTSGNTGELFF TGTGCCAGCAGCTTAATGACTAGCGGAAACACCGGGGAGCTGTTTTTT
NA TRBJ2-3 TRBV9 TRBD2 CASSVLAVDTQYF TGTGCCAGCAGCGTCCTAGCGGTAGATACGCAGTATTTT
NA TRBJ2-3 TRBV24-1 TRBD2 CATSGKRGLAGVFTQYF TGTGCCACCAGTGGCAAACGGGGACTAGCGGGAGTTTTTACGCAGTATTTT
NA TRBJ1-2 TRBV28 NA CASSLLQSGERYGYTF TGTGCCAGCAGCCTCCTACAATCAGGGGAACGCTATGGCTACACCTTC
few TRBJ2-7 TRBV4-1 NA CASSQELGASSYEQYF TGCGCCAGCAGCCAAGAATTAGGGGCTAGCTCCTACGAGCAGTACTTC
NA TRBJ2-7 TRBV9 NA CASSVELGGEQYF TGTGCCAGCAGCGTAGAGTTGGGGGGCGAGCAGTACTTC
once TRBJ2-7 TRBV7-2 TRBD2 CASRADGTSGSWEQYF TGTGCCAGCAGGGCCGACGGGACTAGCGGGAGTTGGGAGCAGTACTTC
NA TRBJ2-3 TRBV18 NA CASSPSAGSTDTQYF TGTGCCAGCTCACCAAGTGCGGGATCCACAGATACGCAGTATTTT
NA TRBJ2-7 TRBV10-3 TRBD2 CAISGASGSYEQYF TGTGCCATCAGTGGGGCTAGCGGATCCTACGAGCAGTACTTC
NA TRBJ1-2 TRBV6-1 NA CASSESDRSPYGYTF TGTGCCAGCAGTGAATCAGACAGGAGCCCCTATGGCTACACCTTC
NA TRBJ2-2 TRBV7-8 NA CASSLDAGVDTGELFF TGTGCCAGCAGCTTAGACGCCGGGGTTGACACCGGGGAGCTGTTTTTT
NA TRBJ1-3 TRBV7-6 NA CASSSQDNSGNTIYF TGTGCCAGCAGCTCGCAGGATAACTCTGGAAACACCATATATTTT
NA TRBJ1-1 TRBV14 TRBD1 CASSQTQGARGETEAFF TGTGCCAGCAGCCAAACCCAGGGGGCGCGGGGAGAGACTGAAGCTTTCTTT
NA TRBJ1-1 TRBV27 NA CASSYGGGTEAFF TGTGCCAGCAGTTATGGGGGGGGCACTGAAGCTTTCTTT
NA TRBJ1-2 TRBV5-1 TRBD1 CASSLAPTTGGYGYTF TGCGCCAGCAGCTTGGCCCCCACGACAGGGGGCTACGGCTACACCTTC
few TRBJ2-7 TRBV5-1 TRBD2 CASSLEGGLSEQYF TGCGCCAGCAGCTTGGAGGGAGGGTTGAGTGAGCAGTACTTC
NA TRBJ1-1 TRBV20-1 NA CSASPKTVDSLEAFF TGCAGTGCTAGTCCCAAAACGGTAGACAGCCTTGAAGCTTTCTTT
once TRBJ2-1 TRBV6-1 TRBD2 CASSAVPGGGYNEQFF TGTGCCAGCAGTGCAGTCCCGGGAGGAGGGTACAATGAGCAGTTCTTC
NA TRBJ1-1 TRBV18 NA CASSVDRNTEAFF TGTGCCAGCTCAGTGGACAGGAACACTGAAGCTTTCTTT
NA TRBJ2-2 TRBV19 NA CASSIYFGTRPGGSGTGELFF TGTGCCAGTAGTATTTACTTCGGTACCCGGCCGGGTGGTAGCGGCACCGGGGAGCTGTTTTTT
NA TRBJ2-7 TRBV27 NA CASSLSRGDEQYF TGTGCCAGCAGTTTATCTCGGGGAGACGAGCAGTACTTC
NA TRBJ2-7 TRBV4-2 TRBD2 CASSSELAGYYEQYF TGTGCCAGCAGTAGCGAGCTAGCGGGATACTACGAGCAGTACTTC
few TRBJ2-1 TRBV19 TRBD2 CASSPQGLAGSEQFF TGTGCCAGTAGTCCCCAAGGACTAGCGGGATCTGAGCAGTTCTTC
once TRBJ2-7 TRBV9 NA CASSVESSRGTPYEQYF TGTGCCAGCAGCGTAGAGTCTTCGCGGGGCACTCCCTACGAGCAGTACTTC
NA TRBJ2-7 TRBV6-5 TRBD2 CASSYSSGGPYEQYF TGTGCCAGCAGTTACTCTAGCGGGGGCCCCTACGAGCAGTACTTC
NA TRBJ1-1 TRBV3-1/TRBV3-2 NA CASSQGAGNTEAFF TGTGCCAGCAGCCAAGGGGCGGGGAACACTGAAGCTTTCTTT
NA TRBJ2-1 TRBV9 TRBD2 CASSVRAGGLNEQFF TGTGCCAGCAGCGTCCGAGCGGGAGGATTAAATGAGCAGTTCTTC
NA TRBJ2-3 TRBV7-8 TRBD2 CASSLGWASGFSDTQYF TGTGCCAGCAGCTTAGGGTGGGCTAGCGGGTTCTCAGATACACAGTATTTT
once TRBJ2-5 TRBV7-9 NA CASSLARETQYF TGTGCCAGCAGCTTAGCGCGTGAGACCCAGTACTTC
NA TRBJ2-7 TRBV30 NA CAWSVPWLGGTSHEQYF TGTGCCTGGAGTGTACCTTGGCTCGGAGGGACCTCCCACGAGCAGTACTTC
NA TRBJ2-2 TRBV7-6 TRBD2 CASSVQSTSGSSGGELFF TGTGCCAGCAGTGTCCAGTCTACTAGCGGGAGTTCAGGCGGGGAGCTGTTTTTT